The 16 T cell receptor beta chains reported below all come from one sample, sequenced in a study of OX40 agonist ivuxolimab in advanced cancers. Sequencing was performed with immunoSEQ multiplex PCR; in TCRdb, only in-frame clones are kept and a portion is missing. The sample holds roughly 48,000 clones, around 90% seen once. This material consisted of CD4+ or CD8+ T cells sorted from blood, taken in a trial of the OX40 agonist ivuxolimab. These receptors were taken from an adult with an advanced solid tumor such as melanoma, head and neck, liver or kidney cancer.

V is TRBV6-1 and J is TRBJ1-5; D is unclear. The CDR3 is 13 residues long. Germline V lookup: CDR1 MNHNS, CDR2 SASEGT. Trimming shortened V by 2 bases and J by 1 base, and 3 bases separated the two germline ends. The DNA of the CDR3 is TGTGCCAGCAGTGAAATGAGCAATCAGCCCCAGCATTTT. Its translation is CASSEMSNQPQHF.

The rearrangement uses TRBV4-2 and TRBJ2-7; D gene ambiguous. This CDR3 has 13 amino acids. Trimming stripped 0 bases from V and 7 bases from J, with 10 bases between. Germline V CDR1 and CDR2: LGHNA, YNFKEQ. This CDR3 is CASSQDMVREQYF. The CDR3 nucleotides read TGTGCCAGCAGCCAAGACATGGTTCGGGAGCAGTACTTC.

The rearrangement joins TRBV11-2 to TRBJ1-4, with D possibly TRBD1 on 5 matching bases. This CDR3 contains 14 residues. The V gene's germline CDR1 is SGHAT and CDR2 FQNNGV. V was shortened by 5 bases and J by 5 bases, with 12 bases between the two germline ends. The CDR3 here is CASSEGRQNEKLFF. The CDR3 DNA is TGTGCCAGCAGCGAGGGACGGCAGAATGAAAAACTGTTTTTT.

V is TRBV28 and J is TRBJ2-7; 9 bases match TRBD2. The CDR3 loop spans 16 amino acids. Germline loops: CDR1 MDHEN, CDR2 SYDVKM. V was clipped by 7 bases and J by 1 base; unmatched bases: 11. The DNA of the CDR3 is TGTGCCAGCATAGCGTGGGCTAGCGGGGTTTCCTACGAGCAGTACTTC. It translates to CASIAWASGVSYEQYF.

This clone was counted once. V gene TRBV5-1 combines with J gene TRBJ1-1; possible D gene TRBD1, 5 bases. The germline CDR1 and CDR2 sequences are SGHRS and YFSETQ. Trimming took off 2 bases at V and 3 bases at J, with 14 bases between the two ends. This CDR3 is built from 15 residues. The CDR3 sequence: CASSFGAGRYTEAFF. CDR3 nucleotides: TGCGCCAGCAGCTTTGGGGCAGGGAGATACACTGAAGCTTTCTTT. Full variable domain (rest looked up from reference TRBV5-1 and TRBJ1-1): KAGVTQTPRYLIKTRGQQVTLSCSPISGHRSVSWYQQTPGQGLQFLFEYFSETQRNKGNFPGRFSGRQFSNSRSEMNVSTLELGDSALYLCASSFGAGRYTEAFFGQGTRLTVV.

The V call is TRBV7-9, the J call TRBJ1-3; no reliable D call. The CDR3 totals 14 residues. Per germline, CDR1 SEHNR and CDR2 FQNEAQ (reference sequence). V was trimmed by 5 bases and J by 4 bases, leaving 12 bases between them. The CDR3 loop is CASSPYPQGNTIYF. The DNA for the CDR3 is TGTGCCAGCAGCCCCTACCCCCAGGGAAACACCATATATTTT.

The gene calls are TRBV19 and TRBJ1-1, with D unresolved. The CDR3 sequence is 16 residues long. V lost 4 bases and J lost 1, with 16 bases in between. Germline assignment: CDR1 LNHDA and CDR2 SQIVND (reference sequence). This CDR3 is CASSNLLGEQNTEAFF. The CDR3 DNA sequence: TGTGCCAGTAGTAACCTCCTTGGGGAACAGAACACTGAAGCTTTCTTT.

The J gene is TRBJ1-6, the V gene TRBV4-1, with D perhaps TRBD1 (6 bases). The CDR3 sequence is 16 residues long. Looked up from germline, CDR1 is MGHRA and CDR2 is YSYEKL. The ends were cut back, 0 bases at V and 6 bases at J, with 12 bases in the middle. In DNA form, the CDR3 reads TGCGCCAGCAGCCAAGATCGATGGGGGCTTAATTCACCCCTCCACTTT. Protein: CASSQDRWGLNSPLHF.

This clone appeared a single time. The rearrangement links TRBV5-6 to TRBJ2-7; 7 bases fit TRBD1. The V segment lost 1 base and the J segment 3 bases; nucleotides outside the gene matches: 1. CDR1 is SGHDT, CDR2 YYEEEE, per germline. The CDR3 runs 13 residues. The CDR3 region is CASSLRGLYEQYF. The CDR3 nucleotides read TGTGCCAGCAGCTTGAGGGGGCTCTACGAGCAGTACTTC. Supplemented by reference TRBV5-6 and TRBJ2-7, the full variable domain reads DAGVTQSPTHLIKTRGQQVTLRCSPKSGHDTVSWYQQALGQGPQFIFQYYEEEERQRGNFPDRFSGHQFPNYSSELNVNALLLGDSALYLCASSLRGLYEQYFGPGTRLTVT.

V gene TRBV29-1 combines with J gene TRBJ2-7, with D maybe TRBD1 (5 bases). The CDR3 totals 10 residues. With 7 bases removed from V and 5 bases from J, the gap between germline ends came to 9 bases. The germline gives CDR1 SQVTM, CDR2 ANQGSEA. The chain's CDR3 is CSAQGNEQYF. CDR3 nucleotides: TGCAGCGCGCAGGGTAACGAGCAGTACTTC.

The chain couples TRBV4-1 to TRBJ2-5; TRBD2 is a possible D gene (6 bases). V was cut by 0 bases and J by 6 bases, with 17 bases left in between. This CDR3 region has 16 residues. Germline CDR1 reads MGHRA; CDR2 reads YSYEKL. CDR3 bases: TGCGCCAGCAGCCAAGATAAAGTCGCAGGGAGGAAGACCCAGTACTTC. Amino acids: CASSQDKVAGRKTQYF.

The chain employs TRBV27 and TRBJ2-3; D is undetermined. Deletions cut 6 bases from V and 4 bases from J, with 14 bases between. Germline lookup yields CDR1 MNHEY and CDR2 SMNVEV (reference sequence). The CDR3 totals 14 residues. CDR3 amino acids: CASRDGLDPDTQYF. The CDR3, as DNA: TGTGCCAGCAGGGATGGATTAGATCCAGATACGCAGTATTTT.

The chain links TRBV7-9 to TRBJ2-1, with 7 bases identical to TRBD2. Germline assignment: CDR1 SEHNR and CDR2 FQNEAQ (reference sequence). The V gene end was trimmed by 7 bases and the J gene end by 7 bases; junction bases not matched to a gene: 19. This CDR3 has 17 residues. The chain's CDR3 is CASTGGGRGGLENEQFF. DNA for the CDR3: TGTGCCAGCACCGGTGGCGGGCGCGGGGGACTCGAAAATGAGCAGTTCTTC.

The J gene is TRBJ2-5, the V gene TRBV7-6, with unresolved D. The CDR3 runs 14 residues. V lost 2 bases, J lost 2 bases, and 9 bases lay in between. Per germline, CDR1 SGHVS and CDR2 FNYEAQ. This chain's CDR3 is CASSLRLAQETQYF. CDR3 nucleotide sequence: TGTGCCAGCAGCTTAAGACTTGCACAAGAGACCCAGTACTTC.

The chain links TRBV23-1 to TRBJ2-3, with 8 positions matching TRBD1. TRBV23-1 is reported as an ORF; its role is uncertain. J was trimmed by 3 bases and V by 7 bases; bases with no gene match: 9. The CDR3 is 15 amino acids. The CDR3 is CASIGDRRRTDTQYF. CDR3 sequence (DNA): TGCGCCAGCATTGGGGACAGGCGGAGGACAGATACGCAGTATTTT.

The chain combines TRBV4-1 with TRBJ2-7; D may be TRBD1 (6 bases). The CDR3 sequence is 16 residues long. Germline CDR1 and CDR2: MGHRA and YSYEKL. V was clipped by 4 bases and J by 3 bases, with 19 bases between them. CDR3 in amino acids: CASSLGDTGQNYEQYF. In DNA, the CDR3 is TGCGCCAGCAGCCTGGGGGATACGGGACAAAACTACGAGCAGTACTTC.